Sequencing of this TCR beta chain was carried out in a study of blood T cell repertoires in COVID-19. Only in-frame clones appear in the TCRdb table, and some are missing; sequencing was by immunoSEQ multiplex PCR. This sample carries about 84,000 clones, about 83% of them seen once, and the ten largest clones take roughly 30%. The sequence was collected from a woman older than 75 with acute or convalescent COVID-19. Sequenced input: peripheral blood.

The chain's CDR3 is CASSYPPRAYEQYF. The CDR3 DNA reads TGTGCCAGCAGTTACCCCCCCAGGGCTTACGAGCAGTACTTC. V usage is TRBV6-6 and J usage is TRBJ2-7, with D possibly being TRBD1 (5 bases). From germline, CDR1 is MNHNY and CDR2 SVGAGI (reference sequence). The ends were cut back, 2 bases at V and 4 bases at J, with 12 bases in the middle. The CDR3 spans 14 residues.